This is a list of T cell receptor beta chains from one sample in a study of HIV-infected patients and healthy controls. From the 5' RACE reads, TCRdb called clonotypes with MiXCR, one entry per CDR3 protein. The sample carries roughly 20,000 distinct CDR3 sequences, 8.5% to 9% recorded once. The sample in question was blood, obtained during antiretroviral therapy. Receptors were obtained from an adult with HIV infection. Both conserved end residues are part of each CDR3. A D gene is named only where the DNA matches it firmly. The size entry is marked missing in some rows and otherwise reads once, few, many or a size class.

TRBD1	many	TRBV18	15	TRBJ2-3	CASSPQQGATDTQYF	TGTGCCAGCTCACCCCAACAGGGGGCGACAGATACGCAGTATTTT
.	many	TRBV5-8	15	TRBJ1-5	CASSSKDSYYQPQHF	TGTGCCAGCAGCTCAAAGGACAGTTATTATCAGCCCCAGCATTTT
TRBD1	many	TRBV2	13	TRBJ1-2	CATQGQGVSGYTF	TGTGCCACACAAGGACAGGGAGTAAGCGGCTACACCTTC
.	few	TRBV6-5	11	TRBJ2-5	CASSYGWDQYF	TGTGCCAGCAGTTACGGCTGGGACCAGTACTTC
.	many	TRBV7-3	15	TRBJ1-1	CASSLWFGANKEAFF	TGTGCCAGCAGCTTATGGTTCGGGGCCAATAAAGAAGCTTTCTTT
TRBD2	.	TRBV12-3/TRBV12-4	16	TRBJ2-3	CASSFQLAGGKDTQYF	TGTGCCAGCAGTTTCCAACTAGCGGGGGGAAAAGATACGCAGTATTTT
TRBD2	many	TRBV7-2	13	TRBJ2-3	CASSSTSGDTQYF	TGTGCCAGCAGTTCGACTAGCGGAGATACGCAGTATTTT
TRBD1	many	TRBV28	16	TRBJ2-1	CASSRTGGRSYNEQFF	TGTGCCAGCAGTCGGACAGGGGGAAGGTCCTACAATGAGCAGTTCTTC
TRBD1	many	TRBV6-2/TRBV6-3	14	TRBJ1-5	CASNDRGSNQPQHF	TGTGCCAGCAACGACAGGGGCTCAAATCAGCCCCAGCATTTT
.	many	TRBV21-1	16	TRBJ1-1	CASTNPGRLMNTEAFF	TGTGCCAGCACCAACCCGGGACGTCTTATGAACACTGAAGCTTTCTTT
.	many	TRBV7-8	14	TRBJ2-2	CASSLGGRPGELFF	TGTGCCAGCAGCCTTGGCGGAAGACCCGGGGAGCTGTTTTTT
TRBD1	.	TRBV9	15	TRBJ2-2	CASSAGQSVTGELFF	TGTGCCAGCAGCGCGGGACAGTCGGTCACCGGGGAGCTGTTTTTT
.	many	TRBV4-1	15	TRBJ2-1	CASSPPYREISTQFF	TGCGCCAGCAGCCCCCCGTATCGTGAGATCTCCACGCAGTTCTTC
.	many	TRBV12-3/TRBV12-4	15	TRBJ1-5	CASSSSSGQNQPQHF	TGTGCCAGCAGTTCGTCTAGCGGACAGAATCAGCCCCAGCATTTT
.	many	TRBV2	12	TRBJ1-1	CASTPINTEAFF	TGTGCCAGCACCCCAATTAACACTGAAGCTTTCTTT
.	many	TRBV14	15	TRBJ1-1	CASSQIRGQGTEAFF	TGTGCCAGCAGCCAAATCAGGGGTCAAGGCACTGAAGCTTTCTTT
TRBD1	many	TRBV3-1	15	TRBJ2-3	CASTPGQGDTDTQYF	TGTGCCAGCACCCCTGGACAGGGGGATACAGATACGCAGTATTTT
.	many	TRBV10-3	15	TRBJ2-6	CAISQTGFGANVLTF	TGTGCCATCAGTCAAACAGGGTTCGGGGCCAACGTCCTGACTTTC
.	many	TRBV18	15	TRBJ2-5	CASSPGLEPTQTQYF	TGTGCCAGCTCACCAGGGCTCGAGCCGACACAGACCCAGTACTTC
.	many	TRBV2	13	TRBJ1-2	CASSYRTDFGYTF	TGTGCCAGCAGTTACCGGACGGACTTCGGCTACACCTTC
TRBD1	many	TRBV28	12	TRBJ2-7	CASTGTAYEQYF	TGTGCCAGCACCGGGACAGCCTACGAGCAGTACTTC
.	many	TRBV20-1	14	TRBJ2-1	CSAARVGDYNEQFF	TGCAGTGCTGCCAGGGTTGGCGACTACAATGAGCAGTTCTTC
TRBD2	medium-sized	TRBV6-5	14	TRBJ2-1	CASSYSNGRNEQFF	TGTGCCAGCAGTTACTCGAACGGGAGGAATGAGCAGTTCTTC
.	many	TRBV28	15	TRBJ2-7	CASSTAGTDYYEQYF	TGTGCCAGCAGTACCGCCGGGACGGACTACTACGAGCAGTACTTC
TRBD1	many	TRBV19	15	TRBJ1-5	CASSLIVTGVQPQHF	TGTGCCAGTAGCCTAATCGTCACAGGGGTTCAGCCCCAGCATTTT
.	many	TRBV6-6	15	TRBJ2-7	CASSPPGDLTYEQYF	TGTGCCAGCAGCCCCCCTGGCGATCTGACCTACGAGCAGTACTTC
TRBD1	many	TRBV28	15	TRBJ1-2	CASSLPGTGIYGYTF	TGTGCCAGCAGTTTACCCGGGACAGGGATCTATGGCTACACCTTC
TRBD2	many	TRBV7-6	15	TRBJ2-3	CASSLGGLAADTQYF	TGTGCCAGCAGCTTAGGGGGACTAGCTGCAGATACGCAGTATTTT
.	many	TRBV29-1	12	TRBJ1-5	CSVGQPNQPQHF	TGCAGCGTCGGACAGCCTAATCAGCCCCAGCATTTT
.	many	TRBV27	15	TRBJ2-2	CASTLGGPNTGELFF	TGTGCCAGCACCCTGGGGGGGCCGAACACCGGGGAGCTGTTTTTT
TRBD1	few	TRBV6-1	15	TRBJ1-1	CATESRQGGNTEAFF	TGTGCCACCGAATCCCGACAGGGGGGGAACACTGAAGCTTTCTTT
.	many	TRBV7-6	14	TRBJ2-7	CASSLFWGADEQYF	TGTGCCAGCAGCCTCTTTTGGGGGGCGGACGAGCAGTACTTC
.	many	TRBV5-8	14	TRBJ1-4	CASSFGLSGEKLFF	TGTGCCAGCAGCTTCGGGTTATCAGGGGAAAAACTGTTTTTT
.	many	TRBV5-1	15	TRBJ2-7	CASSLDSTSSYEQYF	TGCGCCAGCAGCTTGGATAGTACCTCCTCCTACGAGCAGTACTTC
TRBD2	few	TRBV9	16	TRBJ2-7	CASSVGGRAVENEQYF	TGTGCCAGCAGCGTAGGTGGGAGGGCCGTGGAGAACGAGCAGTACTTC
.	many	TRBV7-6	13	TRBJ2-7	CASSLEGAYEQYF	TGTGCCAGCAGCTTAGAGGGGGCCTACGAGCAGTACTTC
.	many	TRBV4-1	16	TRBJ2-1	CASSQDRAGAFYEQFF	TGCGCCAGCAGCCAAGATAGGGCAGGGGCCTTCTATGAGCAGTTCTTC
TRBD2	medium-sized	TRBV5-1	18	TRBJ2-7	CASSTLSLAGVDSYEQYF	TGCGCCAGCAGCACCCTTAGCTTAGCGGGGGTCGACTCCTACGAGCAGTACTTC
.	.	TRBV12-3/TRBV12-4	11	TRBJ1-1	CASSLDSEAFF	TGTGCCAGCAGTTTGGATAGTGAAGCTTTCTTT
.	many	TRBV12-3/TRBV12-4	16	TRBJ2-3	CASSPSRITSTDTQYF	TGTGCCAGCAGCCCCTCGCGGATAACTAGCACAGATACGCAGTATTTT
.	medium-sized	TRBV10-2	15	TRBJ1-1	CASSESKGLFDEAFF	TGCGCCAGCAGTGAGTCGAAGGGGCTTTTTGATGAAGCTTTCTTT
TRBD1	many	TRBV6-5	16	TRBJ1-5	CASRRGTGDSNQPQHF	TGTGCCAGCAGAAGAGGGACAGGAGATAGCAATCAGCCCCAGCATTTT
TRBD1	many	TRBV5-1	16	TRBJ1-5	CASSPGQGTSNQPQHF	TGCGCCAGCAGCCCAGGACAGGGGACTAGCAATCAGCCCCAGCATTTT
TRBD1	many	TRBV7-8	16	TRBJ1-6	CASSLKQGLNNSPLHF	TGTGCCAGCAGCTTGAAACAGGGGCTGAATAATTCACCCCTCCACTTT
TRBD1	many	TRBV18	15	TRBJ1-4	CASSPPGQGNEKLFF	TGTGCCAGCTCACCACCGGGACAGGGTAATGAAAAACTGTTTTTT
TRBD2	many	TRBV4-1	15	TRBJ2-3	CASSPTSARGNTQYF	TGCGCCAGCAGCCCAACTAGCGCCCGAGGCAATACGCAGTATTTT
TRBD1	many	TRBV29-1	13	TRBJ1-2	CSVGQGTLTGYTF	TGCAGCGTTGGACAGGGCACTCTAACTGGCTACACCTTC
TRBD1	.	TRBV2	14	TRBJ1-2	CASNRDRRNYGYTF	TGTGCCAGCAACCGGGACAGGAGAAACTATGGCTACACCTTC
.	few	TRBV28	16	TRBJ1-4	CASSPDRPATNEKLFF	TGTGCCAGCAGCCCGGACAGACCTGCAACTAATGAAAAACTGTTTTTT
TRBD2	many	TRBV9	17	TRBJ2-3	CASSVGSGGPGADTQYF	TGTGCCAGCAGCGTAGGCTCGGGGGGGCCTGGGGCAGATACGCAGTATTTT
.	.	TRBV28	16	TRBJ2-6	CASSRQVRSGANVLTF	TGTGCCAGCAGTCGACAGGTCCGCTCTGGGGCCAACGTCCTGACTTTC
.	many	TRBV5-6	15	TRBJ2-3	CASSFTGTSLDTQYF	TGTGCCAGCAGCTTTACCGGGACATCACTAGATACGCAGTATTTT
.	many	TRBV12-3/TRBV12-4	11	TRBJ1-2	CASSLSYGYTF	TGTGCCAGCAGTCTTTCCTATGGCTACACCTTC
TRBD2	.	TRBV10-3	15	TRBJ2-5	CAISEPSGSPETQYF	TGTGCCATCAGTGAGCCTAGCGGGAGTCCCGAGACCCAGTACTTC
.	.	TRBV11-2	16	TRBJ2-2	CASSSTLSLNTGELFF	TGTGCCAGCAGCTCCACCCTTAGTTTGAACACCGGGGAGCTGTTTTTT